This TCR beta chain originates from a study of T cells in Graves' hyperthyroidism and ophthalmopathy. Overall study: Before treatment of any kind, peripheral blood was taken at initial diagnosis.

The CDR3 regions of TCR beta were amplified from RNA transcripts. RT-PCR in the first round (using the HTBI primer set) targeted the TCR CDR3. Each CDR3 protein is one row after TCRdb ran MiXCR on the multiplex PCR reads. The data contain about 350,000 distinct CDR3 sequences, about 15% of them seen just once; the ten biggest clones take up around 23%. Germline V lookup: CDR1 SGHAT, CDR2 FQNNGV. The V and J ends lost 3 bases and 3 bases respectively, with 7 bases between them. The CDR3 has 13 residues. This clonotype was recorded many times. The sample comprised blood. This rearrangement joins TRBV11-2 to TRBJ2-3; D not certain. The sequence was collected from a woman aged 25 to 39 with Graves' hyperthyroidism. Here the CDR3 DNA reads TGTGCCAGCAGCTTCCTGCAGACAGATACGCAGTATTTT. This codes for CASSFLQTDTQYF.